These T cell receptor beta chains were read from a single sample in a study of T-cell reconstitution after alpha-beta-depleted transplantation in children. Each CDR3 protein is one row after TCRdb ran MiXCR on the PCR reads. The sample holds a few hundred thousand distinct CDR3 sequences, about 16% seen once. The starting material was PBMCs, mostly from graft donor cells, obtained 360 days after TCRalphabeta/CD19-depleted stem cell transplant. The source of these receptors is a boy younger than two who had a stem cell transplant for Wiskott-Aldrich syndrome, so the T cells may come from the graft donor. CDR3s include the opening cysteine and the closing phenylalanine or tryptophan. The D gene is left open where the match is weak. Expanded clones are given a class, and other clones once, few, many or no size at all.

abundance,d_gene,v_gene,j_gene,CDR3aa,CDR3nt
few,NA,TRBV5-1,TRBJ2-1,CASSPPASGYNEQFF,TGCGCCAGCAGCCCCCCGGCAAGTGGGTACAATGAGCAGTTCTTC
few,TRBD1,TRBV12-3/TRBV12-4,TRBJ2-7,CASSLRTGMNYEQYF,TGTGCCAGCAGTCTGCGGACAGGGATGAACTACGAGCAGTACTTC
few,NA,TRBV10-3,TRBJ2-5,CAISEQAETQYF,TGTGCCATCAGTGAACAGGCAGAGACCCAGTACTTC
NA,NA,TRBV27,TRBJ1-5,CASSFRLSESQPQHF,TGTGCCAGCAGTTTCCGACTATCGGAAAGTCAGCCCCAGCATTTT
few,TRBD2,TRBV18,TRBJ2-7,CASSPGLAGGFRYEQYF,TGTGCCAGCTCACCGGGACTAGCGGGAGGATTCCGGTACGAGCAGTACTTC
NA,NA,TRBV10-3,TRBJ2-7,CAISESRTYEQYF,TGTGCCATCAGTGAGTCCCGGACTTACGAGCAGTACTTC
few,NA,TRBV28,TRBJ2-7,CASSYTGLRFYEQYF,TGTGCCAGCAGTTACACAGGACTCCGTTTCTACGAGCAGTACTTC
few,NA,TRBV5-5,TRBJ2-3,CASSLGRSTQYF,TGTGCCAGCAGCTTAGGCCGCTCTACGCAGTATTTT
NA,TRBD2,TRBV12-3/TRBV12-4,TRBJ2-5,CASSFSPLAGNFQETQYF,TGTGCCAGCAGTTTTTCCCCCCTAGCGGGAAATTTCCAAGAGACCCAGTACTTC
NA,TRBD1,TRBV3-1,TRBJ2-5,CASSLGTGFMETQYF,TGTGCCAGCAGCCTCGGGACAGGGTTTATGGAGACCCAGTACTTC
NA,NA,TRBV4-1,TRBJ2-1,CASSRPGVQFF,TGCGCCAGCAGCCGTCCGGGGGTTCAGTTCTTC
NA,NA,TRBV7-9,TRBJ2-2,CASSRASNPTGELFF,TGTGCCAGCAGCCGGGCCTCAAATCCTACCGGGGAGCTGTTTTTT
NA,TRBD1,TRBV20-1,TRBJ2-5,CSRQGSETQYF,TGCAGTAGACAGGGGAGCGAGACCCAGTACTTC
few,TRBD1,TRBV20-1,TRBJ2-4,CSARQGATKNIQYF,TGCAGTGCTAGGCAGGGGGCGACCAAAAACATTCAGTACTTC
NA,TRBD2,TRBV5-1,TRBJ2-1,CASSFASGTLPTYNEQFF,TGCGCCAGCAGCTTTGCGAGCGGGACCTTACCCACCTACAATGAGCAGTTCTTC
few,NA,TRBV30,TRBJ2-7,CAWSVGLLTYEQYF,TGTGCCTGGAGTGTCGGCCTACTAACCTACGAGCAGTACTTC
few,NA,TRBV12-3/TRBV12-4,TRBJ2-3,CASSSFSKRTDTQYF,TGTGCCAGCAGCTCCTTTTCTAAGAGGACAGATACGCAGTATTTT
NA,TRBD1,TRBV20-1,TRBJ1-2,CSARAPDRDYGYTF,TGCAGTGCTAGAGCCCCGGACAGGGACTATGGCTACACCTTC
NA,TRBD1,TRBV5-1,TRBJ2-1,CASSNRDRVGEQFF,TGCGCCAGCAGCAACCGGGACAGGGTTGGCGAGCAGTTCTTC
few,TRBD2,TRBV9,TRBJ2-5,CASSVGLAGTETQYF,TGTGCCAGCAGCGTAGGACTAGCGGGAACGGAGACCCAGTACTTC
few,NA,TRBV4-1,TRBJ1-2,CASSQVGRELGYTF,TGCGCCAGCAGCCAAGTAGGACGGGAACTAGGCTACACCTTC
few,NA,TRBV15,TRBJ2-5,CATSRDWGPSGAETQYF,TGTGCCACCAGCAGAGATTGGGGACCATCCGGGGCAGAGACCCAGTACTTC
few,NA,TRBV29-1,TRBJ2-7,CIQLESQSYEQYF,TGCATTCAGCTGGAATCCCAATCCTACGAGCAGTACTTC
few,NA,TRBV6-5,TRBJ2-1,CASSYSSRGYYNEQFF,TGTGCCAGCAGTTACTCGAGTCGGGGGTATTACAATGAGCAGTTCTTC
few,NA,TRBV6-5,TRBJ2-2,CASSYQKTANTGELFF,TGTGCCAGCAGTTACCAGAAAACCGCGAACACCGGGGAGCTGTTTTTT
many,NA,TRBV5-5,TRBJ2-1,CASSFYLSYNEQFF,TGTGCCAGCAGCTTTTACTTATCCTACAATGAGCAGTTCTTC
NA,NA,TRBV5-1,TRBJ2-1,CASSLDPSRSYNEQFF,TGCGCCAGCAGCTTGGATCCTAGCCGGTCCTACAATGAGCAGTTCTTC
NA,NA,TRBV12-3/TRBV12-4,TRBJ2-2,CASSLIRLLLTGELFF,TGTGCCAGCAGTTTAATCCGCCTATTACTCACCGGGGAGCTGTTTTTT
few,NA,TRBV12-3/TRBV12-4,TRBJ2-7,CASSFRQGRDEQYF,TGTGCCAGCAGTTTCAGGCAGGGGAGGGACGAGCAGTACTTC
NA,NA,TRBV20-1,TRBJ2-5,CSAPREGGTGAQYF,TGCAGTGCTCCCCGCGAGGGGGGAACAGGGGCCCAGTACTTC
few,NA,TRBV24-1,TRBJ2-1,CATSDFRGEQFF,TGTGCCACCAGTGATTTTAGGGGTGAGCAGTTCTTC
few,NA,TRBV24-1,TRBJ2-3,CATSDVVVQYF,TGTGCCACCAGTGATGTAGTGGTGCAGTATTTT
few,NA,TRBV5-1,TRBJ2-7,CASSPDRRSYEQYF,TGCGCCAGCAGCCCGGACCGCCGCTCCTACGAGCAGTACTTC